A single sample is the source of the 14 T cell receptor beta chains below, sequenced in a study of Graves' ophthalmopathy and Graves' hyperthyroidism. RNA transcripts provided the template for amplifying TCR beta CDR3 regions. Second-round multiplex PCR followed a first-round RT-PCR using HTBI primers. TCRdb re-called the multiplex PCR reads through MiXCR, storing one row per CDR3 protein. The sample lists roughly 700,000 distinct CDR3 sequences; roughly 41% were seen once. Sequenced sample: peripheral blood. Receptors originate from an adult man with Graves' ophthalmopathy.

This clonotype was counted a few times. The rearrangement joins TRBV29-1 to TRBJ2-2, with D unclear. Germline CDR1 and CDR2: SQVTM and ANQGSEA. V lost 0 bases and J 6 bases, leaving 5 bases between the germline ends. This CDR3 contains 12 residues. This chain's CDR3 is CSVEEQPGELFF. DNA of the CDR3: TGCAGCGTTGAAGAACAGCCCGGGGAGCTGTTTTTT.

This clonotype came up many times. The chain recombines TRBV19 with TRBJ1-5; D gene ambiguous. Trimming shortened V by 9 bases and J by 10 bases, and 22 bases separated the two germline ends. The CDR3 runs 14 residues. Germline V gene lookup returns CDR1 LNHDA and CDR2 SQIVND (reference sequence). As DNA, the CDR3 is TGTGCCAGCGCAACTCAGGACCCGAGCAATCCCCAGCATTTT. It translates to CASATQDPSNPQHF.

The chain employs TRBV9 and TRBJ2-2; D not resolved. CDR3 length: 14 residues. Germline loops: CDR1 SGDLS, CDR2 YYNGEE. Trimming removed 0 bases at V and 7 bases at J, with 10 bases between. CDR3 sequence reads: CASSVERSGGELFF. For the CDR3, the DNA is TGTGCCAGCAGCGTAGAACGATCTGGCGGGGAGCTGTTTTTT.

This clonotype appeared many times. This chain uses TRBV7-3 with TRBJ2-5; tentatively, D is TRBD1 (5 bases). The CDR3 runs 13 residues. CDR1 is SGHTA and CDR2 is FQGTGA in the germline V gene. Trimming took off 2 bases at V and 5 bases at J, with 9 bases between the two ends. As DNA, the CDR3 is TGTGCCAGCAGCTTAGGGGCCAAGGAGACCCAGTACTTC. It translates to CASSLGAKETQYF. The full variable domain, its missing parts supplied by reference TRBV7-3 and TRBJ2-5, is GAGVSQTPSNKVTEKGKYVELRCDPISGHTALYWYRQSLGQGPEFLIYFQGTGAADDSGLPNDRFFAVRPEGSVSTLKIQRTERGDSAVYLCASSLGAKETQYFGPGTRLLVL.

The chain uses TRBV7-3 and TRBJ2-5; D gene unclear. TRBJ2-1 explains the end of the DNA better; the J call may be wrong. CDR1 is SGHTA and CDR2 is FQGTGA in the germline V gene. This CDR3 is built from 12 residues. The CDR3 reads CASSPGYSEQFF. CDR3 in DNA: TGTGCCAGCAGCCCTGGTTATTCTGAGCAGTTCTTC.

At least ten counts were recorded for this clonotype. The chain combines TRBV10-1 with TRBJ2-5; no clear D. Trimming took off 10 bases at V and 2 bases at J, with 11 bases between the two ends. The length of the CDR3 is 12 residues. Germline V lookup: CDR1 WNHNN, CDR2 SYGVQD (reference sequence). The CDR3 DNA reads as TGCGCCAACTCCAGTGAACAAGAGACCCAGTACTTC. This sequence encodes CANSSEQETQYF.

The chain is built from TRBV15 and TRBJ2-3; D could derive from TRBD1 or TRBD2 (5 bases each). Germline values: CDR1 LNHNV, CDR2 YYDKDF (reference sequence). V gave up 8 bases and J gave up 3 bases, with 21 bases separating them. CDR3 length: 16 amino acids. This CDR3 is CATGRLRGSVTDTQYF. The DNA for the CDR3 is TGTGCCACCGGTCGACTTCGGGGCTCTGTTACAGATACGCAGTATTTT.

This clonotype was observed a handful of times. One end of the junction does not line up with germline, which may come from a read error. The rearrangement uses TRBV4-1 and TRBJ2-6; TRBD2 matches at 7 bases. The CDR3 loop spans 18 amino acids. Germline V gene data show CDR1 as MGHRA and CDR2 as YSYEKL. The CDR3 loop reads CASSQDTAGVSGANVLTF. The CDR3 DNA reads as TGTGCCAGCAGCCAAGATACCGCGGGGGTCTCTGGGGCCAACGTCCTGACTTTC.

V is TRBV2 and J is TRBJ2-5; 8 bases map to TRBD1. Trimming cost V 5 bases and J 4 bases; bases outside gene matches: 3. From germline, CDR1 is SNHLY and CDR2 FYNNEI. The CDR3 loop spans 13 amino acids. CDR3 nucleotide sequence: TGTGCCAGCAGTAAAGACAGGGGAGAGACCCAGTACTTC. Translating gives CASSKDRGETQYF.

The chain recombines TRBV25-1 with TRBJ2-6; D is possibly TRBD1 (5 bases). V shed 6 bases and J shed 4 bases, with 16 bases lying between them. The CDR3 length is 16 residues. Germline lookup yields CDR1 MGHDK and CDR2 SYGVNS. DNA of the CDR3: TGTGCCAGCAGCCCCAGACAGAACACCGGGGCCAACGTCCTGACTTTC. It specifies CASSPRQNTGANVLTF.

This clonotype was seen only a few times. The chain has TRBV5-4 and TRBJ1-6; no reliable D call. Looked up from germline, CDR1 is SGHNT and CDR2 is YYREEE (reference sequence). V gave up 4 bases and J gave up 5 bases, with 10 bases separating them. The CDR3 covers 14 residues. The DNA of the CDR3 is TGTGCCAGCAGCCGCGGGCTAAATAATTCACCCCTCCACTTT. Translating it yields CASSRGLNNSPLHF.

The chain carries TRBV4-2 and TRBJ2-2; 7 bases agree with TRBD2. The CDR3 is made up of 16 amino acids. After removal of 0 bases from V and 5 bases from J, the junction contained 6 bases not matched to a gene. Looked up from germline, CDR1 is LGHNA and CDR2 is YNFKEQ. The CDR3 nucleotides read TGTGCCAGCAGCCAAGAAAGGGGCGGGAGTACCGGGGAGCTGTTTTTT. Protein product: CASSQERGGSTGELFF.

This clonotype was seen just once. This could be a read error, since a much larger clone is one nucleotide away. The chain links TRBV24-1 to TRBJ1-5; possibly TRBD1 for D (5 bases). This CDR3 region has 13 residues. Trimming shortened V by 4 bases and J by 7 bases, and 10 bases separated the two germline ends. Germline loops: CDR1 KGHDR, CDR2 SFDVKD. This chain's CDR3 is CATSDRVYQPQHF. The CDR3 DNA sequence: TGTGCCACCAGTGACAGGGTCTACCAGCCCCAGCATTTT.

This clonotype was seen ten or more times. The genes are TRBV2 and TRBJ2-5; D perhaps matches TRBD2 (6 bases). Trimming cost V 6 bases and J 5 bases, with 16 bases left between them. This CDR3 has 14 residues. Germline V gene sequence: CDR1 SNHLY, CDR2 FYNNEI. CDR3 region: CASSETGAGETQYF. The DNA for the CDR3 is TGTGCCAGCAGCGAGACTGGGGCGGGGGAGACCCAGTACTTC.